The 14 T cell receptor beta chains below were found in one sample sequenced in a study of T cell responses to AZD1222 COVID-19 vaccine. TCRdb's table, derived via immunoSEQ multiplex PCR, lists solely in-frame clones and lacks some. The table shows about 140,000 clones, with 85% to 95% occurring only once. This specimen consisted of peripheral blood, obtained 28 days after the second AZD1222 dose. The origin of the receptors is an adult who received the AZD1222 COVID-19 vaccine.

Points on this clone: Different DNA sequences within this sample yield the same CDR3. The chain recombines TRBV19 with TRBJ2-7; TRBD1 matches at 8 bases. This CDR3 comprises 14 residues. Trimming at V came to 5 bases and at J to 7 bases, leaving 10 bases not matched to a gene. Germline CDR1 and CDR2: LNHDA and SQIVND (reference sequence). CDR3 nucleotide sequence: TGTGCCAGTAGTCTCTACCCGGACAGGGATGAGCAGTACTTC. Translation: CASSLYPDRDEQYF.

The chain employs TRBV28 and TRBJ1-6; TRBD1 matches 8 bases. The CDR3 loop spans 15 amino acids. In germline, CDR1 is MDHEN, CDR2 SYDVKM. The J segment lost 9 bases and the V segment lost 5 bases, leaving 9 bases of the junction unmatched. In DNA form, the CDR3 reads TGTGCCAGCAGTCCGCCGGACAGGGCGGGTTCACCCCTCCACTTT. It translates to CASSPPDRAGSPLHF.

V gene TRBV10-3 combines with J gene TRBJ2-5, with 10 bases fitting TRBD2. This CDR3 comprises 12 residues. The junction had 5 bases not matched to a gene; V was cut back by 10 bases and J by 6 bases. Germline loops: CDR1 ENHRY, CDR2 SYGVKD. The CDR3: CATSTSGKTQYF. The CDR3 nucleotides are TGTGCCACCTCTACTAGCGGGAAGACCCAGTACTTC.

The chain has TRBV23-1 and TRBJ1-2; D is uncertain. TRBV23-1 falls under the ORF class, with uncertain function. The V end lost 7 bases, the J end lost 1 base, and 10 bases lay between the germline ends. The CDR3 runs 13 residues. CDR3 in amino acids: CASMRLHNYGYTF. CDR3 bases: TGCGCCAGCATGAGACTGCATAACTATGGCTACACCTTC.

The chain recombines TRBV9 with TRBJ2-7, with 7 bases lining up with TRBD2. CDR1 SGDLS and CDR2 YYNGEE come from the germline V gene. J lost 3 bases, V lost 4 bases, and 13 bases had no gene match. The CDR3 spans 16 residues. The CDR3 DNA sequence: TGTGCCAGCAGCCTAGGGTTGCTTTCTAGCGGCTACGAGCAGTACTTC. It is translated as CASSLGLLSSGYEQYF.

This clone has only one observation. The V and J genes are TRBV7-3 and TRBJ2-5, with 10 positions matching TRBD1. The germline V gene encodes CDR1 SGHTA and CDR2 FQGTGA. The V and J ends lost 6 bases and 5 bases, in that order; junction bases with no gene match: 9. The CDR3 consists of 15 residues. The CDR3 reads CASRVRQGAEETQYF. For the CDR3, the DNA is TGTGCCAGCAGAGTCCGACAGGGGGCTGAGGAGACCCAGTACTTC.

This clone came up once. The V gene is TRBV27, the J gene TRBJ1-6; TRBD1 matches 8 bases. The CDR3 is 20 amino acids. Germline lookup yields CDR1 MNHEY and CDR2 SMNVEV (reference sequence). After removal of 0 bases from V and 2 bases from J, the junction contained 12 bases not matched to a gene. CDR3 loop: CASSLSSPRQGKTYNSPLHF. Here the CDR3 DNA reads TGTGCCAGCAGTTTATCTTCCCCTAGACAGGGGAAAACCTATAATTCACCCCTCCACTTT.

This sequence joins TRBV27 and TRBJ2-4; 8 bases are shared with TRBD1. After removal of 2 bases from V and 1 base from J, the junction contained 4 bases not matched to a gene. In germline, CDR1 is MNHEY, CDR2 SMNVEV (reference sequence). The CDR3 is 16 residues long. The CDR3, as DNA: TGTGCCAGCAGTTTAGCAGGGGGCCCCGCCAAAAACATTCAGTACTTC. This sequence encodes CASSLAGGPAKNIQYF.

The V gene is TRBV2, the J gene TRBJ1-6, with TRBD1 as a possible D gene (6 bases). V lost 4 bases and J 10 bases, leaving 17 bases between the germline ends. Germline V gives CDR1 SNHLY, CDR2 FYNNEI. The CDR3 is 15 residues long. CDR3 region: CASSGGLRTGSPLHF. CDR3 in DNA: TGTGCCAGCAGTGGGGGGTTGAGAACAGGGTCACCCCTCCACTTT.

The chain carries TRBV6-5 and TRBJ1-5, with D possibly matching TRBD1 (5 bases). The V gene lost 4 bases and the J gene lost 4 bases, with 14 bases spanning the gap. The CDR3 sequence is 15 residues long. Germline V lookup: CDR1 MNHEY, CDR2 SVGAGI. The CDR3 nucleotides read TGTGCCAGCAGTTTATGGGGGTCCGGGAATCAGCCCCAGCATTTT. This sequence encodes CASSLWGSGNQPQHF.

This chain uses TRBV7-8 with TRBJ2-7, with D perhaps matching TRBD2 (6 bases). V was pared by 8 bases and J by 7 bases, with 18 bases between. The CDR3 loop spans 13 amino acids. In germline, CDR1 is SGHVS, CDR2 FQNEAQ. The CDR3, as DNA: TGTGCCAGCGGAAGGGGTCTCCGGGGGGAGCAGTACTTC. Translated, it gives CASGRGLRGEQYF.

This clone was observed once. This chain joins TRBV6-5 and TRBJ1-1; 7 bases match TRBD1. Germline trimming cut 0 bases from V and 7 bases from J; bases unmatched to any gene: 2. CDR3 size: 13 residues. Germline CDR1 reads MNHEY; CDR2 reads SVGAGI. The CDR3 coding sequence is TGTGCCAGCAGTTACTCGGGACAGATTGAAGCTTTCTTT. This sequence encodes CASSYSGQIEAFF.

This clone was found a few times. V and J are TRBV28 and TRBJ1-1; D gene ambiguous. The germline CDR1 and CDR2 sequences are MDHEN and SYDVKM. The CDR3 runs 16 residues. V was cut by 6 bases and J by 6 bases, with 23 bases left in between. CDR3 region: CASRGVRRTSGSEAFF. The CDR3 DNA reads TGTGCCAGCAGAGGAGTTCGAAGGACCTCTGGATCTGAAGCTTTCTTT.

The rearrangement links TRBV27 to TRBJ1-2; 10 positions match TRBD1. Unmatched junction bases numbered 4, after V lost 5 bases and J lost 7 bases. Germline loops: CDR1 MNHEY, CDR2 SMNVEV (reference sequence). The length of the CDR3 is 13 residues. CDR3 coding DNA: TGTGCCAGCAGTCCGTGGGACAGGGGTGGCTACACCTTC. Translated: CASSPWDRGGYTF.